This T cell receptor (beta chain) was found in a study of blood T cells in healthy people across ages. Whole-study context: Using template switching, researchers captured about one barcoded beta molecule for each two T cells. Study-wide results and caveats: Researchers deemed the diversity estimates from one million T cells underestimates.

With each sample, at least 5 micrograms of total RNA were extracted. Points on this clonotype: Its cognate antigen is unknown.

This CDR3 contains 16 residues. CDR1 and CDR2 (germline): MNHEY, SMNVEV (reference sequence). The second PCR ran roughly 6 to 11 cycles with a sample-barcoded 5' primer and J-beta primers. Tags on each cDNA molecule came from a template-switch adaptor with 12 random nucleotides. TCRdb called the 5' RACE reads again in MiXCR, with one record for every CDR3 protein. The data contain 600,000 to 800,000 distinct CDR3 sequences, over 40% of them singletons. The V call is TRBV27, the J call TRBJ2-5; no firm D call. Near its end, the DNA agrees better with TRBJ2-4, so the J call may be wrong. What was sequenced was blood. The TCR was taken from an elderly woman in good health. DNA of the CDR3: TGTGCCAGCAGTTTCCTTACAGACGCCGCCCTAAACATTCAGTACTTC. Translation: CASSFLTDAALNIQYF.